This TCR beta chain emerged from a study of blood T cell dynamics during melanoma immunotherapy. Time point denoted: pre-treatment baseline. Blood was drawn before treatment and at week 3 after checkpoint blockade. Apart from a couple of fast progressors, RECIST 1.1 response was judged 12 weeks post-infusion. On this clone itself: Its cognate antigen is unknown.

Study outcomes and limitations: It remained unknown if the driving T cell clones were melanoma-specific. Cell-free DNA CDR3 sequences most resembled the immune-effector CD8+ subset, which was also most clonal.

TCRdb keeps only in-frame clones here, not all; method: immunoSEQ multiplex PCR. The data contain about 13,000 clones, approximately 90% of them seen just once; the ten biggest clones take up approximately 0.18%. J lost 6 bases, V lost 7 bases, and 10 bases had no gene match. Germline V CDR1 and CDR2: MNHEY, SMNVEV (reference sequence). The length of the CDR3 is 14 residues. V is TRBV27 and J is TRBJ2-5; 8 positions agree with TRBD2. The sample consisted of effector memory CD8+ T cells from blood, taken from a patient treated with checkpoint blockade. The source is a human donor with melanoma. The CDR3 reads CASTPWTGGQTQYF. As DNA, the CDR3 is TGTGCCAGCACCCCTTGGACGGGAGGGCAGACCCAGTACTTC.